This T cell receptor (beta chain) was obtained from a study of CD8 T cells in ankylosing spondylitis. Study findings and constraints: Matched ankylosing spondylitis synovial fluid reportedly showed significant enrichment of disease-linked clones.

This clonotype was counted between two and nine times. Its antigen is not known. The CDR3 runs 19 residues. V was clipped by 2 bases and J by 7 bases, with 27 bases between them. The germline CDR1 and CDR2 sequences are SGHAT and FQDESV (reference sequence). TCRdb analysed the 5' RACE reads with MiXCR anew, one entry per CDR3 protein. The sample records 250,000 to 300,000 distinct CDR3 sequences, about 20% being singletons. The sequencing input was blood, either unsorted or a sorted T cell fraction (not recorded which). The chain links TRBV11-1 to TRBJ2-1; weak D call: TRBD2 (9 bases). The sequence derives from a male donor with ankylosing spondylitis or in good health (not recorded which). The CDR3 spells CASSLPAGGMASGTNEQFF. In DNA, the CDR3 is TGTGCCAGCAGCTTACCGGCAGGGGGCATGGCTAGCGGGACGAATGAGCAGTTCTTC.